This is a list of T cell receptor beta chains from one sample in a study of blood T cell repertoires in COVID-19. Method: immunoSEQ multiplex PCR; TCRdb's copy keeps in-frame clones and lacks some. In the table there are 200,000 to 300,000 clones, approximately 86% of which are singletons. The source material was peripheral blood. The receptors come from a woman in her 30s with acute or convalescent COVID-19. The CDR3 runs from the conserved cysteine through the conserved F or W. Fields, in order: clone size, V gene, D gene, J gene, CDR3 protein, CDR3 DNA. A D gene is named only where the DNA matches it firmly. Where a row states a size, it is once, few, many or the class of an expanded clone; other rows omit it.

-	TRBV7-9	TRBD2	TRBJ2-5	CASSFSGGQETQYF	TGTGCCAGCAGCTTTTCGGGGGGACAAGAGACCCAGTACTTC
-	TRBV7-9	-	TRBJ2-2	CASSLVPGLNLTGELFF	TGTGCCAGCAGCTTAGTGCCAGGGCTCAACCTTACCGGGGAGCTGTTTTTT
-	TRBV4-3	TRBD2	TRBJ2-2	CASSWTSGRTGELFF	TGCGCCAGCAGTTGGACTAGCGGAAGGACCGGGGAGCTGTTTTTT
once	TRBV24-1	TRBD1	TRBJ1-5	CATSDNRGQPQHF	TGTGCCACCAGTGACAACAGGGGTCAGCCCCAGCATTTT
-	TRBV9	-	TRBJ2-1	CASSVGKGQSSYNEQFF	TGTGCCAGCAGCGTTGGGAAAGGACAGAGCTCCTACAATGAGCAGTTCTTC
once	TRBV6-5	-	TRBJ2-2	CASSFTATGELFF	TGTGCCAGCAGTTTTACAGCCACCGGGGAGCTGTTTTTT
-	TRBV5-1	TRBD1	TRBJ1-2	CASSLRTGTYGYTF	TGCGCCAGCAGCTTGAGGACAGGGACCTATGGCTACACCTTC
few	TRBV27	TRBD1	TRBJ1-3	CASTATGGDSGNTIYF	TGTGCCAGCACCGCGACAGGGGGCGACTCTGGAAACACCATATATTTT
-	TRBV12-5	-	TRBJ2-7	CASGTLKTSEQYF	TGTGCTAGTGGAACCCTAAAAACTAGTGAGCAGTACTTC
-	TRBV6-1	-	TRBJ1-1	CASSDNLGGTEAFF	TGTGCCAGCAGTGATAATTTGGGGGGCACTGAAGCTTTCTTT
-	TRBV11-2	-	TRBJ1-1	CASSSGRIEGTEAFF	TGTGCCAGCAGCTCCGGGCGGATCGAGGGCACTGAAGCTTTCTTT
once	TRBV5-1	TRBD2	TRBJ2-5	CASSLPAGARETQYF	TGCGCCAGCAGCCTGCCAGCGGGAGCTAGGGAGACCCAGTACTTC
-	TRBV7-9	-	TRBJ1-6	CASSFGQPMGSPLHF	TGTGCCAGCAGCTTTGGACAGCCCATGGGTTCACCCCTCCACTTT
-	TRBV5-1	TRBD2	TRBJ2-7	CASSLAPSGRIHEQYF	TGCGCCAGCAGCTTGGCCCCTAGCGGGAGAATCCACGAGCAGTACTTC
-	TRBV7-9	-	TRBJ2-1	CASSLDLTENEQFF	TGTGCCAGCAGCTTAGACCTAACAGAAAATGAGCAGTTCTTC
-	TRBV5-1	-	TRBJ1-6	CASSLTGSDNSPLHF	TGCGCCAGCAGCTTAACGGGAAGTGATAATTCACCCCTCCACTTT
-	TRBV2	-	TRBJ1-1	CASSERDIPTEAFF	TGTGCCAGCAGTGAACGGGACATCCCCACTGAAGCTTTCTTT
-	TRBV5-8	-	TRBJ2-1	CASSFGGYPYNEQFF	TGTGCCAGCAGCTTCGGAGGGTATCCCTACAATGAGCAGTTCTTC
-	TRBV6-5	-	TRBJ2-7	CASSTTISSYEQYF	TGTGCCAGCAGTACGACTATTAGCTCCTACGAGCAGTACTTC
-	TRBV24-1	-	TRBJ1-4	CAIPDRFATNEKLFF	TGTGCCATCCCTGACAGGTTTGCAACTAATGAAAAACTGTTTTTT
-	TRBV3-1/TRBV3-2	-	TRBJ1-6	CASSRQTGADNSPLHF	TGTGCCAGCAGCCGGCAGACAGGAGCTGATAATTCACCCCTCCACTTT
-	TRBV11-2	TRBD2	TRBJ2-4	CASSLRLAGGTRAKNIQYF	TGTGCCAGCAGCTTAAGACTAGCGGGCGGAACCAGAGCCAAAAACATTCAGTACTTC
-	TRBV9	TRBD2	TRBJ2-3	CASSVRGLAGGPTVTDTQYF	TGTGCCAGCAGCGTTAGGGGACTAGCGGGAGGGCCTACCGTTACAGATACGCAGTATTTT
once	TRBV7-6	TRBD1	TRBJ2-7	CASSLVKGAQYEQYF	TGTGCCAGCAGCTTAGTTAAGGGGGCTCAATACGAGCAGTACTTC
-	TRBV19	TRBD1	TRBJ2-5	CASSSDRGKETQYF	TGTGCCAGTAGTAGCGACAGGGGAAAAGAGACCCAGTACTTC
-	TRBV5-4	-	TRBJ2-2	CASSWHTGTGELFF	TGTGCCAGCAGCTGGCATACAGGCACCGGGGAGCTGTTTTTT
-	TRBV6-5	TRBD1	TRBJ1-2	CASSPRDRVAGYTF	TGTGCCAGCAGTCCCCGGGACAGGGTGGCTGGCTACACCTTC
-	TRBV10-2	-	TRBJ2-7	CASSGETYEQYF	TGCGCCAGCAGTGGGGAGACCTACGAGCAGTACTTC
-	TRBV9	TRBD2	TRBJ2-1	CASSVEGAGGQYNEQFF	TGTGCCAGCAGCGTAGAAGGAGCGGGAGGCCAATACAATGAGCAGTTCTTC
-	TRBV10-2	-	TRBJ2-5	CASSVTGLGETQYF	TGCGCCAGCAGTGTCACAGGGCTTGGAGAGACCCAGTACTTC
-	TRBV19	-	TRBJ1-5	CASRAQRDSNQPQHF	TGTGCCAGTAGAGCCCAGCGGGACAGCAATCAGCCCCAGCATTTT
-	TRBV19	TRBD2	TRBJ2-7	CASSITSGSTYEQYF	TGTGCCAGTAGTATAACTAGCGGGAGCACCTACGAGCAGTACTTC
-	TRBV19	TRBD1	TRBJ2-6	CASSKMEGQGAIGANVLTF	TGTGCCAGTAGTAAAATGGAGGGACAGGGCGCGATAGGGGCCAACGTCCTGACTTTC
once	TRBV18	TRBD2	TRBJ2-7	CASSPIGLAGGGEQYF	TGTGCCAGCTCACCTATTGGACTAGCGGGAGGGGGCGAGCAGTACTTC
-	TRBV19	TRBD2	TRBJ2-3	CASSPTSGRTDTQYF	TGTGCCAGTAGTCCAACTAGCGGGAGAACAGATACGCAGTATTTT